This T cell receptor beta chain appears in the sequencing data of a study of blood T cell repertoires in COVID-19 (dated by TCRdb to the early 2020s). In the study overall: Samples from collaborators originated in the United States, Italy and Spain and spanned both the acute and convalescent phases of COVID-19. The samples were drawn from two sources: the first 160 participants of the ongoing ImmuneRACE study, and 950 to 1,500 subjects contributed by 6 global collaborators. The prospective study material was composed of cDNA or gDNA derived from T cells, B-cell-depleted T cells, or PBMCs. Where available, HLA class I and class II types were taken from metadata supplied by the sample provider and were not determined by assay-based typing. The sample metadata nearly always contained a de-identified subject ID, COVID-19 status, age in years and sex. A freely available public database, intended as a resource for researchers studying the immune response to SARS-CoV-2, is where the repertoires were released. Subjects who had been exposed to COVID-19, were actively infected with it, or had recovered from it provided the deeply sampled blood TCRbeta repertoires that made up the dataset. Points the paper makes about the study in general: The quantity of clinical and demographic metadata differed by source and by participant and was supplied without curation.

Enrolling through a virtual design, the prospective study's participants ranged in age from roughly 18 to 100 years and lived across about two dozen United States geographic areas. To assign participants to cohorts, the prospective study relied on clinical history that participants themselves reported in a screening survey and a study questionnaire. ImmuneRACE Cohort 3 recovered participants were defined by two consecutive negative NP/OP PCR tests, healthcare professional clearance, or symptom resolution. In the prospective study, mobile phlebotomists collected whole blood, serum and a nasopharyngeal or oropharyngeal swab from each participant. Prospective study participants could optionally give additional blood draws and questionnaires over an approximately 2-month period. Prospective study blood samples were shipped either frozen or at room temperature before DNA extraction. The immunoSEQ Assay, a bias-controlled multiplex PCR, was used to amplify TCRbeta CDR3 regions from genomic DNA. The published analysis was carried out like this. Nucleated cell counts per sample were estimated from amplification of reference gene primers within the assay. To quantify the absolute abundance of each unique TCRbeta CDR3 rearrangement, sequence reads were collapsed and filtered. For each sample, productive Simpson clonality was calculated by taking the square root of Simpson's diversity index across productive rearrangements. Held by TCRdb, this immuneACCESS table contains in-frame sequences only and omits some clones. Under half of the omission traces to an unresolved V gene where checked; the cause of the rest is unknown. Clone size and the V and J calls come from that table; the DNA yielded D and trimming. For this sample there are about 400,000 clones; approximately 89% appear just once. About 1.7% of the sample lies in the top ten.

CDR1 and CDR2 are drawn from the germline V gene: SGHRS, YFSETQ. The junction shows trimming of 4 bases on V and 1 base on J, plus 18 bases between the germline ends. Reading from cysteine to phenylalanine, the CDR3 counts 17 amino acids. The retained sequence is limited to the CDR3, 51 bases, with the frame set at the first base. This clone was seen only once. Its cognate antigen has yet to be identified. Base qualities are not at hand, and no much larger clone is one base apart. The sequence was obtained from a woman in her twenties or thirties who had recovered from COVID-19. What was sequenced was PBMCs or T cells enriched from blood (not recorded which). Recombination connected TRBV5-1 to TRBJ2-4; tentative D gene TRBD2, with 6 bases matching. The DNA reads TGCGCCAGCAGCATGACCCCCCTTCTAGCGGCCAAAAACATTCAGTACTTC. Its translation is CASSMTPLLAAKNIQYF.